This entry lists 17 T cell receptor beta chains sequenced from one sample in a study of cytomegalovirus exposure and HLA in healthy donors. The PCR made use of 60 Vbeta and 13 Jbeta primers. The assay was immunoSEQ multiplex PCR, and TCRdb's table has in-frame clones only and misses some. The sample holds around 99,000 clones, 76% seen once. Sequenced sample: PBMCs. The receptors derive from a woman in her fifties or sixties in good health and CMV-seropositive.

This clone has only a few counts. The V call is TRBV5-1, the J call TRBJ2-5; TRBD2 might be the D (5 bases). V lost 4 bases to trimming and J lost 5 bases, with 18 bases between them. The CDR3 spans 15 residues. The germline V gene encodes CDR1 SGHRS and CDR2 YFSETQ. CDR3 sequence: CASSPQTGEYETQYF. CDR3 nucleotide sequence: TGCGCCAGCAGCCCACAGACCGGGGAGTATGAGACCCAGTACTTC.

As for this clone: One end of the junction fails to match germline, which may point to a read error. The chain couples TRBV7-7 to TRBJ1-1; perhaps TRBD1 as D (6 bases). The CDR3 contains 13 residues. Per the germline V gene, CDR1 is SSHAT and CDR2 is FNYEAQ (reference sequence). This CDR3 is CASSLGGGTEAFF. The CDR3 DNA reads as TGTGCTAGCAGCTTAGGGGGGGGTACTGAAGCTTTCTTT. Drawing the rest from reference TRBV7-7 and TRBJ1-1, the complete variable domain is GAGVSQSPRYKVTKRGQDVTLRCDPISSHATLYWYQQALGQGPEFLTYFNYEAQPDKSGLPSDRFSAERPEGSISTLTIQRTEQRDSAMYRCASSLGGGTEAFFGQGTRLTVV.

This clone showed up just a few times. The chain carries TRBV7-9 and TRBJ1-2; 8 positions match TRBD1. The CDR3 covers 17 residues. V gave up 5 bases and J gave up 2 bases; unmatched junction bases: 13. Germline V gene lookup returns CDR1 SEHNR and CDR2 FQNEAQ (reference sequence). DNA for the CDR3: TGTGCCAGCAGCACTTCTAGGACAGGGCTCCCCAACTATGGCTACACCTTC. Its protein product is CASSTSRTGLPNYGYTF.

The J gene is TRBJ2-7, the V gene TRBV2, with TRBD1 as a possible D gene (5 bases). V lost 6 bases and J lost 1, with 13 bases in between. The germline CDR1 and CDR2 sequences are SNHLY and FYNNEI. CDR3 size: 14 residues. The CDR3 coding sequence is TGTGCCAGCAGATTATCCAGGGAATCCTACGAGCAGTACTTC. Translated: CASRLSRESYEQYF.

The chain uses TRBV5-1 and TRBJ2-1; 11 bases are a match to TRBD2. Per the germline V gene, CDR1 is SGHRS and CDR2 is YFSETQ. Trimming removed 0 bases from V and 7 bases from J; junction bases left unmatched: 9. The CDR3 runs 17 residues. The CDR3 DNA follows: TGCGCCAGCAGCTTGGTTAGCGGGGGGGCATATACAAATGAGCAGTTCTTC. It yields the protein CASSLVSGGAYTNEQFF.

The rearrangement links TRBV18 to TRBJ1-1, with D possibly TRBD1 on 6 matching bases. V lost 5 bases, J lost 3 bases, and 19 bases lay in between. CDR1 and CDR2 (germline): KGHSH, LQKENI. The CDR3 totals 16 residues. CDR3 residues: CASSEPWGRRYTEAFF. The CDR3 DNA is TGTGCCAGCTCAGAACCCTGGGGGCGGCGGTACACTGAAGCTTTCTTT.

The chain's CDR3 is CASSGGDGYTF. As DNA, the CDR3 is TGTGCCAGCAGTGGAGGCGATGGCTACACCTTC. This sequence joins TRBV6-1 and TRBJ1-2; D call uncertain. The germline gives CDR1 MNHNS, CDR2 SASEGT. With 4 bases removed from V and 6 bases from J, the gap between germline ends came to 6 bases. This CDR3 is built from 11 residues.

The rearrangement joins TRBV5-6 to TRBJ2-5; 7 positions agree with TRBD2. Germline V gene sequence: CDR1 SGHDT, CDR2 YYEEEE. This CDR3 has 16 residues. V was clipped by 4 bases and J by 2 bases; unmatched bases: 11. CDR3 DNA sequence: TGTGCCAGCAGCACCGTCAAGCGGGGTTTTCAAGAGACCCAGTACTTC. It translates to CASSTVKRGFQETQYF.

The rearrangement uses TRBV7-9 and TRBJ2-7, with 8 bases that match TRBD1. This CDR3 comprises 17 residues. V shed 0 bases and J 5 bases; nucleotides not matched to a gene: 12. CDR1 SEHNR and CDR2 FQNEAQ come from the germline V gene (reference sequence). The CDR3 DNA reads TGTGCCAGCAGCTTAGCAGGATCAGGGGGCAGGTCCCACGAGCAGTACTTC. It encodes CASSLAGSGGRSHEQYF.

The rearrangement uses TRBV14 and TRBJ2-1; D possibly corresponds to TRBD1 (6 bases). The germline V gene encodes CDR1 SGHDN and CDR2 FVKESK. V was pared by 4 bases and J by 4 bases, with 11 bases between. This CDR3 is 14 amino acids long. DNA for the CDR3: TGTGCCAGCAGCCGGCAGGGGATTTACAATGAGCAGTTCTTC. This gives the protein CASSRQGIYNEQFF.

This chain uses TRBV6-6 with TRBJ2-3, with 14 bases matching TRBD2. The CDR3 extends over 16 amino acids. Germline V lookup: CDR1 MNHNY, CDR2 SVGAGI (reference sequence). Trimming cost V 6 bases and J 2 bases; bases outside gene matches: 4. For the CDR3, the DNA is TGTGCCAGCAGACGGACTAGCGGGAGGACCACAGATACGCAGTATTTT. Residues: CASRRTSGRTTDTQYF.

The chain joins TRBV6-6 to TRBJ1-6; 9 positions agree with TRBD1. This CDR3 has 16 residues. The J segment lost 10 bases and the V segment lost 0 bases, leaving 7 bases of the junction unmatched. Germline CDR1 and CDR2: MNHNY and SVGAGI (reference sequence). CDR3 in DNA: TGTGCCAGCAGTTACTCTACCACAGGGGGCGGATCACCCCTCCACTTT. It yields the protein CASSYSTTGGGSPLHF.

This CDR3 is CASSSRRSTDTQYF. The CDR3 DNA reads as TGTGCCAGTAGTTCTAGACGGAGCACAGATACGCAGTATTTT. J is TRBJ2-3 and V is TRBV19; D is unclear. Germline V gene data show CDR1 as LNHDA and CDR2 as SQIVND (reference sequence). The CDR3 has 14 residues. The V gene lost 5 bases and the J gene lost 0 bases, with 9 bases spanning the gap.

This chain connects TRBV18 to TRBJ1-2; a possible D gene is TRBD1 (5 bases). Trimming removed 3 bases at V and 8 bases at J, with 22 bases between. From germline, CDR1 is KGHSH and CDR2 LQKENI. CDR3 length equals 16 residues. CDR3 loop: CASSPVSGEHVSGYTF. In DNA, the CDR3 is TGTGCCAGCTCACCGGTCTCGGGGGAACATGTCTCCGGCTACACCTTC.

The V gene is TRBV7-9, the J gene TRBJ1-1, with D perhaps matching TRBD1 (5 bases). Per germline, CDR1 SEHNR and CDR2 FQNEAQ (reference sequence). The CDR3 consists of 14 residues. Trimming took 3 bases from V and 1 from J, leaving 9 bases between them. The CDR3, as DNA: TGTGCCAGCAGCTTTCAGGGTAGGAACACTGAAGCTTTCTTT. As protein: CASSFQGRNTEAFF. The full variable domain, in which reference TRBV7-9 and TRBJ1-1 provide the parts outside the CDR3, is DTGVSQNPRHKITKRGQNVTFRCDPISEHNRLYWYRQTLGQGPEFLTYFQNEAQLEKSRLLSDRFSAERPKGSFSTLEIQRTEQGDSAMYLCASSFQGRNTEAFFGQGTRLTVV.

This chain links TRBV7-2 with TRBJ2-4; D is perhaps TRBD2 (6 bases). This CDR3 region has 15 residues. V lost 1 base to trimming and J lost 6 bases, with 13 bases between them. Germline V lookup: CDR1 SGHTA, CDR2 FQGNSA. CDR3: CASSLVGLSGNIQYF. The CDR3, as DNA: TGTGCCAGCAGCTTAGTGGGGCTTAGCGGAAACATTCAGTACTTC.

Comment on this clone: At one boundary the junction diverges from the germline segment, which might be a read error. The chain uses TRBV7-3 and TRBJ2-5, with 9 bases lining up with TRBD2. Germline V CDR1 and CDR2: SGHTA, FQGTGA. CDR3 length equals 15 residues. The CDR3 sequence: CVSSFRGGAAETQYF. In DNA, the CDR3 is TGTGTCAGCAGCTTTCGCGGGGGGGCCGCGGAGACCCAGTACTTC.